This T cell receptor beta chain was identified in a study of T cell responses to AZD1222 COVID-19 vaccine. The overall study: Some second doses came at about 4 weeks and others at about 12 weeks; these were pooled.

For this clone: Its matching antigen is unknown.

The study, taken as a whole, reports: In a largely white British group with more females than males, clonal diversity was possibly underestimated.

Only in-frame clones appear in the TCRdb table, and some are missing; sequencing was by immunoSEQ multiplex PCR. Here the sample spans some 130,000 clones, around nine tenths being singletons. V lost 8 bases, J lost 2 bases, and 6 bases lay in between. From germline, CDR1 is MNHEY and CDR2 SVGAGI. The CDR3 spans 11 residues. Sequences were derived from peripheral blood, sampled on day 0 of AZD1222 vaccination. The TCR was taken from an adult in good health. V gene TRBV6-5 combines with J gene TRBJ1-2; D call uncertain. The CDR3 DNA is TGTGCCAGCGGACTGAACTATGGCTACACCTTC. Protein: CASGLNYGYTF.